Reported below is one T cell receptor (beta chain). No antigen is known for it. This entry belongs to a study of T cell responses to AZD1222 COVID-19 vaccine. Broader study findings: Repertoires in all cases were sampled only once the peak T cell response had passed. Possibly, clonal diversity was underestimated; donors were largely white British and included more females. Targets within unmutated variant regions were reportedly found for nearly half of spike-specific TCRs. Increased Spike-specific TCR breadth and depth were observed after two AZD1222 doses.

Sequencing used immunoSEQ multiplex PCR; TCRdb keeps in-frame clones, though not all of them. The repertoire holds more than 100,000 clones, with approximately 88% as singletons. The sample was peripheral blood, taken on day 0 of AZD1222 vaccination. The source is an adult in good health.

The chain's CDR3 is CSASAAQDTQYF. CDR3 in DNA: TGCAGTGCTAGTGCTGCACAAGATACGCAGTATTTT. The chain is built from TRBV20-1 and TRBJ2-3; D remains ambiguous. The V gene's germline CDR1 is DFQATT and CDR2 SNEGSKA (reference sequence). V was cut by 3 bases and J by 5 bases, with 9 bases left in between. This CDR3 has 12 residues.